This T cell receptor beta chain emerged from a study of blood T cell repertoires in COVID-19. At the level of the study: The United States, Italy and Spain supplied acute and convalescent COVID-19 samples.

Using immunoSEQ multiplex PCR, the repertoire was profiled, and TCRdb retains in-frame clones only, with some absent. The sample carries over 120,000 clones, about 79% recorded once. The CDR3 loop spans 14 amino acids. Germline CDR1 and CDR2: LNHDA and SQIVND (reference sequence). V lost 5 bases and J lost 0, with 11 bases in between. This chain connects TRBV19 to TRBJ2-7; no firm D call. The TCR comes from a woman of 80 years or more with active or convalescent COVID-19. Sequencing was carried out using peripheral blood. CDR3 sequence: CASSSYGNSYEQYF. The DNA for the CDR3 is TGTGCCAGTAGTTCGTACGGTAACTCCTACGAGCAGTACTTC.